This T cell receptor (beta chain) was sequenced during a study of blood T cells in healthy people across ages. This clonotype was recorded a few times. The use of a sample-barcoded 5' primer and a J-beta primer mix characterized a second PCR of about 7 to 12 cycles. A template-switch adaptor with 12 random nucleotides tagged each cDNA molecule. TCRdb passed the 5' RACE reads through MiXCR, listing each CDR3 protein once. The sample contains some 860,000 distinct CDR3 sequences, 56% of which appear only once. The CDR3 is 12 amino acids. Germline assignment: CDR1 SQVTM and CDR2 ANQGSEA. V was pared by 7 bases and J by 3 bases, with 2 bases of the junction left unmatched.

The clonotype originates from a man in his forties in good health. Sequences were obtained from blood. V is TRBV29-1 and J is TRBJ2-3; 9 bases line up with TRBD1. The CDR3, as DNA: TGCAGCGGGACAGGGGCAACAGATACGCAGTATTTT. This sequence encodes CSGTGATDTQYF.